The next 24 T cell receptor beta chains were all read from a single sample in a study of metastatic and nonmetastatic thyroid tumors. TCRdb re-called clones via MiXCR from the PCR reads. The sample carries about 24,000 clones, 20% to 25% recorded once. No treatment had been given to any patient before thyroid surgery. Specimen: blood. These receptors all stem from a male donor with papillary thyroid cancer or a benign thyroid nodule (not recorded which). Some clones in this sample may be carry-over from other donors' samples.

The chain recombines TRBV20-1 with TRBJ1-5; 10 bases are a match to TRBD1. The CDR3 loop spans 19 amino acids. The V gene end was trimmed by 4 bases and the J gene end by 1 base; junction bases not matched to a gene: 16. Germline CDR1 is DFQATT and CDR2 is SNEGSKA (reference sequence). CDR3 loop: CSANPFRDRGIGSNQPQHF. Written as DNA, the CDR3 is TGCAGTGCTAACCCTTTCCGGGACAGGGGAATAGGGAGCAATCAGCCCCAGCATTTT.

This clone was seen at least ten times. The chain recombines TRBV20-1 with TRBJ2-6, with D unresolved. Trimming removed 6 bases at V and 4 bases at J, with 10 bases between. Germline values: CDR1 DFQATT, CDR2 SNEGSKA (reference sequence). The CDR3 is made up of 13 amino acids. In DNA form, the CDR3 reads TGCAGTGCCATCGATGGAGGGGCCAACGTCCTGACTTTC. It specifies CSAIDGGANVLTF.

The table lists this clone with many counts. The chain joins TRBV2 to TRBJ2-3; 7 nucleotides align to TRBD1. The ends lost 8 bases at V and 2 bases at J; junction bases unmatched: 7. The CDR3 is 14 residues long. CDR1 is SNHLY and CDR2 is FYNNEI in the germline V gene. CDR3: CASARTGPTDTQYF. Written as DNA, the CDR3 is TGTGCCAGCGCACGGACAGGACCCACAGATACGCAGTATTTT.

This clone has at least ten counts. This chain connects TRBV6-2 or TRBV6-3 to TRBJ2-3; the D gene is possibly TRBD2 (6 bases). The V gene lost 4 bases and the J gene lost 6 bases, with 14 bases spanning the gap. Germline lookup yields CDR1 MNHEY and CDR2 SVGEGT. CDR3 length: 14 amino acids. CDR3 nucleotide sequence: TGTGCCAGCAGTTGGGGAGGACGGTTCGATACGCAGTATTTT. This sequence encodes CASSWGGRFDTQYF.

Many counts were recorded for this clone. This chain joins TRBV18 and TRBJ2-1, with 10 bases lining up with TRBD2. J lost 7 bases, V lost 6 bases, and 9 bases had no gene match. Germline V gene data show CDR1 as KGHSH and CDR2 as LQKENI. The CDR3 totals 15 residues. The CDR3: CASSLLAGAANEQFF. CDR3 DNA: TGTGCCAGCTCTCTCCTAGCGGGAGCAGCTAATGAGCAGTTCTTC.

This clone was seen repeatedly, ten times or more. The V call is TRBV7-2, the J call TRBJ2-5; 9 positions agree with TRBD2. The CDR3 is made up of 15 amino acids. After removal of 5 bases from V and 4 bases from J, the junction contained 8 bases not matched to a gene. Germline CDR1 reads SGHTA; CDR2 reads FQGNSA. The CDR3 sequence is CASSLSGRYGETQYF. As DNA, the CDR3 is TGTGCCAGCAGCCTTAGCGGGAGATATGGAGAGACCCAGTACTTC. Variable domain in full (rest from reference TRBV7-2 and TRBJ2-5): GAGVSQSPSNKVTEKGKDVELRCDPISGHTALYWYRQSLGQGLEFLIYFQGNSAPDKSGLPSDRFSAERTGGSVSTLTIQRTQQEDSAVYLCASSLSGRYGETQYFGPGTRLLVL.

The rearrangement uses TRBV6-1 and TRBJ1-2; 7 nucleotides align to TRBD1. The CDR3 is 16 amino acids. The V gene end was trimmed by 1 base and the J gene end by 5 bases; junction bases not matched to a gene: 10. Germline CDR1 and CDR2: MNHNS and SASEGT. CDR3 region: CASSEVRGQVGYGYTF. As DNA, the CDR3 is TGTGCCAGCAGTGAAGTGAGAGGACAGGTCGGATATGGCTACACCTTC.

Many counts were recorded for this clone. The chain uses TRBV11-1 and TRBJ2-3; either TRBD1 or TRBD2 may fit D (5 bases each). Germline CDR1 is SGHAT and CDR2 is FQDESV (reference sequence). V was clipped by 6 bases and J by 0 bases, with 19 bases between them. CDR3 length: 17 amino acids. The DNA for the CDR3 is TGTGCCAGCAGGCCACAGGAGGTAGCGAGTAGCACAGATACGCAGTATTTT. This translates into CASRPQEVASSTDTQYF.

This clone was detected ten times or more. The chain has TRBV15 and TRBJ2-3; D unclear. The V gene's germline CDR1 is LNHNV and CDR2 YYDKDF (reference sequence). The CDR3 sequence is 14 residues long. V was cut by 4 bases and J by 0 bases, with 8 bases left in between. CDR3 amino acids: CATSNPSSTDTQYF. Here the CDR3 DNA reads TGTGCCACCAGCAACCCCTCTAGCACAGATACGCAGTATTTT.

This clone was seen just once. The junction departs from the called germline gene at one end, perhaps through a read error. The rearrangement uses TRBV20-1 and TRBJ2-1; TRBD2 matches at 9 bases. The V gene's germline CDR1 is DFQATT and CDR2 SNEGSKA (reference sequence). The CDR3 consists of 13 residues. CDR3 nucleotides: TGCAGTTCTAGCGGTAGCGGGAGTAATGAGCAGTTCTTC. It codes for CSSSGSGSNEQFF.

Comments on this clone: A much more abundant neighbour one base away suggests this may be a read error. Other DNA sequences of this sample code for an identical CDR3. The chain is built from TRBV9 and TRBJ2-1; TRBD2 is a possible D gene (6 bases). The CDR3 totals 14 residues. V gave up 0 bases and J gave up 4 bases, with 8 bases separating them. The germline CDR1 and CDR2 sequences are SGDLS and YYNGEE. The CDR3 loop reads CASSVAGVYNEQFF. The CDR3 coding sequence is TGTGCCAGCAGCGTAGCGGGAGTATACAATGAGCAGTTCTTC.

This clone was detected many times. The CDR3 loop reads CASSQADTQYF. In DNA form, the CDR3 reads TGTGCCAGCAGCCAAGCAGATACGCAGTATTTT. The chain uses TRBV3-1 and TRBJ2-3; D is unclear. The germline V and J ends were trimmed by 1 base and 4 bases, with 0 bases remaining between them. Per germline, CDR1 LGHDT and CDR2 YNNKEL (reference sequence). CDR3 length equals 11 residues.

In regard to this clone: A much bigger clone sits one base away, suggesting this may be a read error. The chain carries TRBV4-2 and TRBJ1-2, with D possibly matching TRBD1 (6 bases). The CDR3 loop spans 14 amino acids. The germline V gene has CDR1 LGHNA and CDR2 YNFKEQ. Between the trimmed V and J ends, which lost 4 bases and 9 bases, there was a span of 18 bases. CDR3 in amino acids: CASSPSGGGYSYTF. The CDR3 DNA follows: TGTGCCAGCAGCCCGTCCGGAGGGGGGTATAGCTACACCTTC.

This clone was detected only a few times. The chain is built from TRBV27 and TRBJ2-7; 9 bases agree with TRBD2. V lost 6 bases, J lost 4 bases, and 13 bases stayed unmatched. Germline V gives CDR1 MNHEY, CDR2 SMNVEV (reference sequence). The CDR3 totals 16 residues. CDR3 sequence: CASSYSGSHSGYEQYF. CDR3 nucleotide sequence: TGTGCCAGCAGCTATAGCGGGAGCCACTCTGGATACGAGCAGTACTTC.

The chain links TRBV4-2 to TRBJ2-3; possible D gene TRBD1, 5 bases. The CDR3 consists of 15 residues. Germline V gives CDR1 LGHNA, CDR2 YNFKEQ. Trimming took off 1 base at V and 2 bases at J, with 10 bases between the two ends. The CDR3, as DNA: TGTGCCAGCAGCCAAGGGGAAGGGGACACAGATACGCAGTATTTT. Its translation: CASSQGEGDTDTQYF.

This clone was seen ten or more times. The chain has TRBV29-1 and TRBJ1-1; unclear D gene. CDR1 is SQVTM, CDR2 ANQGSEA, per germline. CDR3 size: 13 residues. Trimming pared 6 bases from V and 3 bases from J, leaving 14 bases between. The DNA of the CDR3 is TGCAGCGTGGCGCGGTCAACAGACACTGAAGCTTTCTTT. It is translated as CSVARSTDTEAFF.

This rearrangement joins TRBV11-1 to TRBJ2-1, with 14 nucleotides matching TRBD2. V gave up 1 base and J gave up 5 bases; unmatched junction bases: 4. CDR1 SGHAT and CDR2 FQDESV come from the germline V gene (reference sequence). The CDR3 is 17 amino acids. The CDR3 DNA reads as TGTGCCAGCAGCTTAGGGAGACTAGCGGGGGGGCACAATGAGCAGTTCTTC. This translates into CASSLGRLAGGHNEQFF.

This clone was found a few times. The chain joins TRBV27 to TRBJ2-1; a weak D match, TRBD2 (6 bases). Germline V gene lookup returns CDR1 MNHEY and CDR2 SMNVEV (reference sequence). Trimming removed 3 bases from V and 5 bases from J, with 20 bases in between. This CDR3 is 17 amino acids long. The CDR3 reads CASSLRTGTSIHNEQFF. In DNA form, the CDR3 reads TGTGCCAGCAGTTTGCGCACCGGTACTAGCATCCACAATGAGCAGTTCTTC.

This clone was observed at least ten times. V is TRBV15 and J is TRBJ2-1, with a possible D match to TRBD2 (6 bases). Trimming cost V 4 bases and J 4 bases, with 14 bases left between them. The CDR3 covers 15 residues. Per the germline V gene, CDR1 is LNHNV and CDR2 is YYDKDF (reference sequence). This chain's CDR3 is CATSNTGEGYNEQFF. The DNA of the CDR3 is TGTGCCACCAGCAATACGGGAGAAGGGTACAATGAGCAGTTCTTC.

This clone appeared a single time. An end of the junction does not agree with germline; a read error may underlie this. This chain connects TRBV3-1 to TRBJ2-2, with a possible D match to TRBD2 (6 bases). There are 18 residues in the CDR3. CDR1 and CDR2 from the germline V gene are LGHDT and YNNKEL (reference sequence). This chain's CDR3 is CASSWKALAVVNTGELFF. CDR3 DNA: TGTGCCAGCAGCTGGAAAGCGTTAGCGGTGGTAAACACCGGGGAACTGTTTTTT.

The chain uses TRBV20-1 and TRBJ2-5; D remains ambiguous. Judging by the DNA end, TRBJ2-1 fits better; the J call may be wrong. This CDR3 has 16 amino acids. Germline V CDR1 and CDR2: DFQATT, SNEGSKA (reference sequence). DNA of the CDR3: TGCAGTGCTAGGTATCCCTCTATCTCATCCTACAATGAGCAGTTCTTC. Translating gives CSARYPSISSYNEQFF.

This clone was seen repeatedly, ten times or more. The chain recombines TRBV7-9 with TRBJ2-2; 7 bases align to TRBD1. The CDR3 length is 15 residues. Looked up from germline, CDR1 is SEHNR and CDR2 is FQNEAQ (reference sequence). V gave up 4 bases and J gave up 3 bases; unmatched junction bases: 5. The CDR3 DNA reads TGTGCCAGCAGCTACGACAGGGAATACACCGGGGAGCTGTTTTTT. Translated, it gives CASSYDREYTGELFF.

The chain carries TRBV5-1 and TRBJ2-7; the D gene is possibly TRBD1 (5 bases). The CDR3 runs to 13 residues. From germline, CDR1 is SGHRS and CDR2 YFSETQ. With 5 bases removed from V and 6 bases from J, the gap between germline ends came to 15 bases. The CDR3 coding sequence is TGCGCCAGCAGTTGGGGCCGCCCGTGCGAGCAGTACTTC. It codes for CASSWGRPCEQYF. Supplemented by reference TRBV5-1 and TRBJ2-7, the full variable domain reads KAGVTQTPRYLIKTRGQQVTLSCSPISGHRSVSWYQQTPGQGLQFLFEYFSETQRNKGNFPGRFSGRQFSNSRSEMNVSTLELGDSALYLCASSWGRPCEQYFGPGTRLTVT.

This clone ranks as medium-sized. CDR3 sequence reads: CASSHVGQGAQEQYF. The CDR3 DNA sequence: TGTGCCAGCAGCCACGTGGGACAGGGGGCGCAAGAGCAGTACTTC. The chain joins TRBV3-1 to TRBJ2-7, with TRBD1 identical over 12 bases. The CDR3 is made up of 15 amino acids. The V segment lost 3 bases and the J segment 7 bases; nucleotides outside the gene matches: 7. The germline V gene encodes CDR1 LGHDT and CDR2 YNNKEL (reference sequence).